This T cell receptor beta chain was retrieved from a study of T cell responses to AZD1222 COVID-19 vaccine. Study information: Some second doses came at about 4 weeks and others at about 12 weeks; these were pooled. General observations from the study: Among vaccine-associated CD4 TCRs, coverage spanned spike, with dominance at 160-218 and 743-854. Spike-specific TCR breadth and depth both grew after two AZD1222 doses. Without day 14 samples, only post-peak T cell repertoires were studied.

Germline CDR1 and CDR2: SGHNT and YENEEA. This CDR3 contains 15 residues. V was pared by 5 bases and J by 4 bases, with 8 bases of the junction left unmatched. In regard to this clone: The target antigen is unknown.

Clones were read by immunoSEQ multiplex PCR, and TCRdb kept only the in-frame ones, dropping some. The top ten hold approximately 6.6% of the sample, which has 120,000 or so clones, around 82% seen once. The clonotype originates from an adult in good health. The sample here was peripheral blood, taken on day 0 of AZD1222 vaccination. The chain carries TRBV11-3 and TRBJ2-7, with 10 bases fitting TRBD1. The CDR3 nucleotides are TGTGCCAGCAGCGCCCAGGGACAGGGGATTTACGAGCAGTACTTC. This sequence encodes CASSAQGQGIYEQYF.